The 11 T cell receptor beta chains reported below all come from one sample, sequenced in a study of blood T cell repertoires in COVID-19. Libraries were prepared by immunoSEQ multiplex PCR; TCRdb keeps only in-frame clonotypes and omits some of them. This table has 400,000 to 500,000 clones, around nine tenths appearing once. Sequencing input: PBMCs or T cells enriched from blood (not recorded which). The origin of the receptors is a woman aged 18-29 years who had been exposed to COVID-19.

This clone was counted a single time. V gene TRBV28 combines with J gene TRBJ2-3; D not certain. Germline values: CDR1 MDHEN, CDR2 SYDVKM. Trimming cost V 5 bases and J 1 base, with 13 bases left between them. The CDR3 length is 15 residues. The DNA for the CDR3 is TGTGCCAGCAGTCTAGGCTCGACGGGCACAGATACGCAGTATTTT. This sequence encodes CASSLGSTGTDTQYF.

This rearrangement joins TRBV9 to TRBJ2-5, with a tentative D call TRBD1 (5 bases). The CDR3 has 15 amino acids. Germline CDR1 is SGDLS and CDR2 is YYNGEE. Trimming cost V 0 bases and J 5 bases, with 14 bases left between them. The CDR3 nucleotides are TGTGCCAGCAGCGTAGGGGGCCCCGTTCCCGAGACCCAGTACTTC. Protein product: CASSVGGPVPETQYF.

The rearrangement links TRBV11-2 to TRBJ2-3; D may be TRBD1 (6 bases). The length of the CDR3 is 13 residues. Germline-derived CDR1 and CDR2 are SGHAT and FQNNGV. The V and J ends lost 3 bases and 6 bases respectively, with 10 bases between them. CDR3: CASSLTGGDTQYF. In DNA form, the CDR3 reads TGTGCCAGCAGCTTGACAGGTGGGGATACGCAGTATTTT.

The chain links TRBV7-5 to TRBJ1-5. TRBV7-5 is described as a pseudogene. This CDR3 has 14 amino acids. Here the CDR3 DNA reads TGTGCCAGAAGCTTAGTAAGGATGGCGGGGCCCCAGCATTTT. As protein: CARSLVRMAGPQHF.

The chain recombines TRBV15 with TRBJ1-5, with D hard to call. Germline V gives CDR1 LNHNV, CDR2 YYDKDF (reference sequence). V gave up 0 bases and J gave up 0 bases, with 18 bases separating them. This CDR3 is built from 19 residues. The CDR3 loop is CATSRDAGPESYSNQPQHF. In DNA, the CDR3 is TGTGCCACCAGCAGAGATGCAGGCCCGGAATCCTATAGCAATCAGCCCCAGCATTTT.

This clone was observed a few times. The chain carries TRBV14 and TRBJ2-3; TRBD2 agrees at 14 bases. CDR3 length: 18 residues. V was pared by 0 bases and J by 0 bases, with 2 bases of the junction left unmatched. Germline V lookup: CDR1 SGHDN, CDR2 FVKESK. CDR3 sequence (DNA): TGTGCCAGCAGCCAAGATCGGACTAGCGGGAGGAGCACAGATACGCAGTATTTT. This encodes CASSQDRTSGRSTDTQYF. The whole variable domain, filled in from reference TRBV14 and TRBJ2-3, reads EAGVTQFPSHSVIEKGQTVTLRCDPISGHDNLYWYRRVMGKEIKFLLHFVKESKQDESGMPNNRFLAERTGGTYSTLKVQPAELEDSGVYFCASSQDRTSGRSTDTQYFGPGTRLTVL.

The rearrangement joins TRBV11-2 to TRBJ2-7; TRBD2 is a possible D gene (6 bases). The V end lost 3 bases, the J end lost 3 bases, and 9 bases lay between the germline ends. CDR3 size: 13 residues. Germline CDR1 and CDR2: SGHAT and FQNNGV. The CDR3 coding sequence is TGTGCCAGCAGCTTGTTTAGCGGCTACGAGCAGTACTTC. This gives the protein CASSLFSGYEQYF.

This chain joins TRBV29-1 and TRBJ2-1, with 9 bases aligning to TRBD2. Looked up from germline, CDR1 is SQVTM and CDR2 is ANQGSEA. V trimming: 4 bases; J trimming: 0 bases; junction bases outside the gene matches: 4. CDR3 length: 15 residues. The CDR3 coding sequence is TGCAGCGTTGTTGGGCGGGAGGGCTCCTACAATGAGCAGTTCTTC. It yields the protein CSVVGREGSYNEQFF.

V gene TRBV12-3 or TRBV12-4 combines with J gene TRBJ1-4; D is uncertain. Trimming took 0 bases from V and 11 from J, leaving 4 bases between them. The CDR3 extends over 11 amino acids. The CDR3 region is CASSLAAKLFF. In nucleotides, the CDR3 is TGTGCCAGCAGTTTAGCGGCTAAACTGTTTTTT.

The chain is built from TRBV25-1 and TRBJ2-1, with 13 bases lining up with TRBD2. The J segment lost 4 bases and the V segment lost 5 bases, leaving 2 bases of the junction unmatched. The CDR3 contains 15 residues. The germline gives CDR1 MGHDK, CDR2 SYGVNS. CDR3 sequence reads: CASSPGLAGYNEQFF. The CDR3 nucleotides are TGTGCCAGCAGTCCGGGACTAGCGGGATACAATGAGCAGTTCTTC. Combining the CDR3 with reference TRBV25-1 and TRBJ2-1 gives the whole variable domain EADIYQTPRYLVIGTGKKITLECSQTMGHDKMYWYQQDPGMELHLIHYSYGVNSTEKGDLSSESTVSRIRTEHFPLTLESARPSHTSQYLCASSPGLAGYNEQFFGPGTRLTVL.

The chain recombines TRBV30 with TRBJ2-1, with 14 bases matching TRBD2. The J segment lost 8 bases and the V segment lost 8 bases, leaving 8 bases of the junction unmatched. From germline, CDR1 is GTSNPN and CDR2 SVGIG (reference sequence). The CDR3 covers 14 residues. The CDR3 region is CARKTSGGAHEQFF. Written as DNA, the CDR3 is TGTGCCCGTAAGACTAGCGGGGGGGCACATGAGCAGTTCTTC.